Following are 29 T cell receptor beta chains from one sample sequenced in a study of T cell responses to AZD1222 COVID-19 vaccine (dated by TCRdb to the early 2020s). In light of the paper, this sample's time point label describes: baseline before first vaccination. Libraries came from the immunoSEQ multiplex PCR assay. Drawn from immuneACCESS, this table holds only the in-frame rearrangements with V and J called that TCRdb kept. Clones are partly lost; checked studies trace under half to an unresolved V gene and leave the rest unexplained. The sample yields roughly 100,000 clones; approximately 86% were counted once. In total, the top ten clones hold around 5% of the sample. Sample: peripheral blood, taken on day 0 of AZD1222 vaccination. Source of these receptors: an adult in good health.

The chain uses TRBV4-1 and TRBJ1-4; D not resolved. CDR3 length: 16 residues. Germline V CDR1 and CDR2: MGHRA, YSYEKL. V lost 0 bases and J lost 7, with 15 bases in between. CDR3 bases: TGCGCCAGCAGCCAAGATTTTAGCAGGACCTCTGAAAAACTGTTTTTT. Translation: CASSQDFSRTSEKLFF.

The chain combines TRBV19 with TRBJ1-5; TRBD1 aligns across 10 bases. J lost 4 bases, V lost 0 bases, and 3 bases had no gene match. The germline V gene encodes CDR1 LNHDA and CDR2 SQIVND (reference sequence). The CDR3 spans 16 residues. The CDR3 DNA sequence: TGTGCCAGTAGTATAGAGGGACAGGGGAGGAATCAGCCCCAGCATTTT. Translating gives CASSIEGQGRNQPQHF.

The chain is built from TRBV15 and TRBJ2-5; D might be TRBD1 (5 bases). CDR1 and CDR2 (germline): LNHNV, YYDKDF (reference sequence). There are 15 residues in the CDR3. V dropped 1 base and J dropped 2 bases, with 11 bases sitting between them. CDR3 in DNA: TGTGCCACCAGCAGAGTAAGGGGCCCTCAAGAGACCCAGTACTTC. Translating gives CATSRVRGPQETQYF.

This rearrangement joins TRBV30 to TRBJ1-1, with TRBD1 matching over 8 bases. J was trimmed by 10 bases and V by 6 bases; bases with no gene match: 10. Germline V gene data show CDR1 as GTSNPN and CDR2 as SVGIG (reference sequence). The CDR3 runs to 12 residues. In nucleotides, the CDR3 is TGTGCCTGTTCAGGGGGCGCGAATTCAGCTTTCTTT. Protein product: CACSGGANSAFF.

This chain uses TRBV20-1 with TRBJ1-6; 8 bases align to TRBD1. This CDR3 comprises 17 residues. Per germline, CDR1 DFQATT and CDR2 SNEGSKA (reference sequence). Unmatched junction bases numbered 7, after V lost 3 bases and J lost 0 bases. The CDR3 loop is CSASTNRGSSYNSPLHF. The CDR3 bases are TGCAGTGCTAGTACTAACAGGGGGAGCTCCTATAATTCACCCCTCCACTTT.

The genes are TRBV29-1 and TRBJ1-4; tentative D call: TRBD1 (6 bases). Germline V gene data show CDR1 as SQVTM and CDR2 as ANQGSEA. V lost 6 bases, J lost 7 bases, and 15 bases lay in between. This CDR3 is 13 amino acids long. The CDR3: CSVRGPPAEKLFF. CDR3 DNA sequence: TGCAGCGTCAGGGGCCCTCCGGCTGAAAAACTGTTTTTT.

The chain recombines TRBV2 with TRBJ1-1; D may be TRBD1 (5 bases). This CDR3 region has 14 residues. Germline V gene lookup returns CDR1 SNHLY and CDR2 FYNNEI. Trimming took off 6 bases at V and 5 bases at J, with 16 bases between the two ends. The CDR3 reads CASSGTGPGTEAFF. Here the CDR3 DNA reads TGTGCCAGCAGCGGGACGGGGCCGGGTACTGAAGCTTTCTTT.

The rearrangement joins TRBV7-9 to TRBJ1-2; TRBD1 agrees at 9 bases. Germline assignment: CDR1 SEHNR and CDR2 FQNEAQ (reference sequence). V lost 5 bases, J lost 7 bases, and 8 bases stayed unmatched. The CDR3 totals 14 residues. The CDR3 nucleotides are TGTGCCAGCAGCCCCGACAGGGGGTTCGGTGGCTACACCTTC. It is translated as CASSPDRGFGGYTF.

This clone was seen only a few times. CDR3 sequence: CASSQDGPLANEQFF. DNA for the CDR3: TGTGCCAGCAGCCAGGACGGTCCCCTCGCCAATGAGCAGTTCTTC. The chain recombines TRBV3-1 (or the pseudogene TRBV3-2) with TRBJ2-1; D is undetermined. CDR3 length: 15 residues. Trimming shortened V by 3 bases and J by 6 bases, and 15 bases separated the two germline ends. Germline CDR1 LGHDT, CDR2 YNNKEL (reference sequence).

This rearrangement joins TRBV27 to TRBJ1-6; D unresolved. Germline lookup yields CDR1 MNHEY and CDR2 SMNVEV (reference sequence). V lost 5 bases and J 12 bases, leaving 8 bases between the germline ends. CDR3 length equals 11 residues. The CDR3 loop is CASSPGGPLHF. The CDR3 DNA follows: TGTGCCAGCAGTCCTGGAGGACCCCTCCACTTT.

The J gene is TRBJ2-7, the V gene TRBV6-1, with TRBD2 as a possible D gene (5 bases). Per germline, CDR1 MNHNS and CDR2 SASEGT. This CDR3 has 16 residues. Trimming cost V 4 bases and J 4 bases, with 20 bases left between them. The chain's CDR3 is CASSASTPGRQYEQYF. The CDR3 nucleotides read TGTGCCAGCAGTGCCTCCACCCCGGGGAGACAATACGAGCAGTACTTC.

The gene calls are TRBV6-5 and TRBJ1-2; 9 bases fit TRBD1. Germline V gene lookup returns CDR1 MNHEY and CDR2 SVGAGI. This CDR3 is 14 amino acids long. Germline trimming cut 11 bases from V and 5 bases from J; bases unmatched to any gene: 12. The CDR3 DNA follows: TGTGCCTCTCGGATGACAGGGGGTGATTATGGCTACACCTTC. Translating it yields CASRMTGGDYGYTF.

This rearrangement joins TRBV7-2 to TRBJ1-4; D is unresolved. The CDR3 spans 15 residues. The germline gives CDR1 SGHTA, CDR2 FQGNSA. V was trimmed by 1 base and J by 0 bases, leaving 6 bases between them. The CDR3 DNA reads TGTGCCAGCAGCTTAGTCGCTGCAACTAATGAAAAACTGTTTTTT. Encoded protein: CASSLVAATNEKLFF.

The chain couples TRBV6-1 to TRBJ2-3; D is possibly TRBD2 (5 bases). V shed 2 bases and J shed 5 bases, with 5 bases lying between them. The germline V gene has CDR1 MNHNS and CDR2 SASEGT. The CDR3 loop spans 12 amino acids. The CDR3 is CASSERGDTQYF. The CDR3 region has the DNA TGTGCCAGCAGTGAACGGGGAGATACGCAGTATTTT.

The chain uses TRBV15 and TRBJ1-2; the match to TRBD1 covers 7 bases. The CDR3 has 14 residues. Germline lookup yields CDR1 LNHNV and CDR2 YYDKDF (reference sequence). Trimming cost V 0 bases and J 10 bases; bases outside gene matches: 8. The DNA of the CDR3 is TGTGCCACCAGCAGAGATCGACAGGGCCTAGCCTACACCTTC. It specifies CATSRDRQGLAYTF.

The V and J genes are TRBV6-2 or TRBV6-3 and TRBJ1-1; 7 bases map to TRBD1. V trimming: 7 bases; J trimming: 3 bases; junction bases outside the gene matches: 14. CDR3 length: 16 amino acids. Germline V gives CDR1 MNHEY, CDR2 SVGEGT. Written as DNA, the CDR3 is TGTGCCAGCACCCCGGGCAGGGGGTACGGGGACACTGAAGCTTTCTTT. The encoded protein is CASTPGRGYGDTEAFF.

The chain carries TRBV6-2 or TRBV6-3 and TRBJ1-1; D remains unclear. The germline V gene has CDR1 MNHEY and CDR2 SVGEGT. V gave up 2 bases and J gave up 3 bases, with 4 bases separating them. The CDR3 has 12 residues. CDR3 DNA: TGTGCCAGCAGTTACCCCGACACTGAAGCTTTCTTT. Translated: CASSYPDTEAFF.

A single count supports this clone. The V gene is TRBV12-3 or TRBV12-4, the J gene TRBJ2-3; 8 nucleotides line up with TRBD1. This CDR3 has 13 residues. Trimming cost V 7 bases and J 3 bases; bases outside gene matches: 3. CDR3 in DNA: TGTGCCAGCACGGACAGGGCTACAGATACGCAGTATTTT. It is translated as CASTDRATDTQYF.

The rearrangement joins TRBV5-1 to TRBJ1-3; a weak D match, TRBD1 (5 bases). Trimming cost V 0 bases and J 6 bases, with 16 bases left between them. Germline V gene data show CDR1 as SGHRS and CDR2 as YFSETQ. This CDR3 comprises 16 residues. The CDR3 loop reads CASSLDQGEGENTIYF. In DNA form, the CDR3 reads TGCGCCAGCAGCTTGGATCAGGGTGAGGGTGAAAACACCATATATTTT.

The J gene is TRBJ2-3, the V gene TRBV28, with TRBD2 matching over 9 bases. V shed 3 bases and J 3 bases; nucleotides not matched to a gene: 4. The CDR3 totals 15 residues. Germline CDR1 and CDR2: MDHEN and SYDVKM. This chain's CDR3 is CASSFSAGGTDTQYF. In nucleotides, the CDR3 is TGTGCCAGCAGTTTTTCCGCGGGAGGGACAGATACGCAGTATTTT.

The chain carries TRBV30 and TRBJ2-6; D gene unclear. The germline V gene has CDR1 GTSNPN and CDR2 SVGIG (reference sequence). This CDR3 comprises 15 residues. V lost 1 base, J lost 1 base, and 8 bases lay in between. The CDR3 reads CAWSARRSGANVLTF. CDR3 coding DNA: TGTGCCTGGAGTGCCCGCAGGTCTGGGGCCAACGTCCTGACTTTC.

The CDR3, as DNA: TGTGCCAGTAGTCGAATATTGACTGGGGCCAACGTCCTGACTTTC. It is translated as CASSRILTGANVLTF. V and J are TRBV19 and TRBJ2-6, with unresolved D. The V end lost 5 bases, the J end lost 2 bases, and 10 bases lay between the germline ends. This CDR3 has 15 amino acids. Germline V lookup: CDR1 LNHDA, CDR2 SQIVND (reference sequence).

The V gene is TRBV28, the J gene TRBJ2-3, with a possible D match to TRBD1 (6 bases). This CDR3 has 14 residues. Germline V lookup: CDR1 MDHEN, CDR2 SYDVKM. Trimming cost V 7 bases and J 7 bases, with 18 bases left between them. In nucleotides, the CDR3 is TGTGCCAGCACCTGGGGGACATCACTGAATACGCAGTATTTT. This translates into CASTWGTSLNTQYF.

CDR3 region: CASSLGLAFDEQFF. For the CDR3, the DNA is TGTGCCAGCAGCTTGGGACTTGCCTTCGATGAGCAGTTCTTC. V gene TRBV7-3 combines with J gene TRBJ2-1, with D perhaps matching TRBD2 (6 bases). The germline V gene has CDR1 SGHTA and CDR2 FQGTGA. V lost 3 bases and J lost 8, with 14 bases in between. The CDR3 extends over 14 amino acids. Full variable domain (missing parts from reference TRBV7-3 and TRBJ2-1): GAGVSQTPSNKVTEKGKYVELRCDPISGHTALYWYRQSLGQGPEFLIYFQGTGAADDSGLPNDRFFAVRPEGSVSTLKIQRTERGDSAVYLCASSLGLAFDEQFFGPGTRLTVL.

The V and J genes are TRBV24-1 and TRBJ2-2, with 8 bases fitting TRBD1. The CDR3 is 16 amino acids. V gave up 4 bases and J gave up 5 bases; unmatched junction bases: 8. Germline V gene lookup returns CDR1 KGHDR and CDR2 SFDVKD. For the CDR3, the DNA is TGTGCCACCAGTGACACCCGGACAGGGCAGACCGGGGAGCTGTTTTTT. Translating it yields CATSDTRTGQTGELFF.

The chain has TRBV2 and TRBJ1-2, with D tentatively TRBD1 (5 bases). Germline V lookup: CDR1 SNHLY, CDR2 FYNNEI. Trimming cost V 6 bases and J 8 bases, with 10 bases left between them. The CDR3 contains 11 residues. The CDR3 DNA sequence: TGTGCCAGCAGCCCCTGGGGGGGCTACACCTTC. It is translated as CASSPWGGYTF.

V usage is TRBV3-1 (or the pseudogene TRBV3-2) and J usage is TRBJ1-1; D gene uncertain. The V and J ends lost 1 base and 0 bases respectively, with 9 bases between them. Germline V lookup: CDR1 LGHDT, CDR2 YNNKEL (reference sequence). This CDR3 is 15 amino acids long. DNA for the CDR3: TGTGCCAGCAGCCAAGGCCTTCGTCTGAACACTGAAGCTTTCTTT. Its translation: CASSQGLRLNTEAFF.

V gene TRBV18 combines with J gene TRBJ2-1; no firm D call. The length of the CDR3 is 12 residues. Trimming removed 1 base from V and 6 bases from J, with 4 bases in between. Germline lookup yields CDR1 KGHSH and CDR2 LQKENI. CDR3 in DNA: TGTGCCAGCTCACCACAAATCAATGAGCAGTTCTTC. Residues: CASSPQINEQFF. Full variable domain (missing parts from reference TRBV18 and TRBJ2-1): NAGVMQNPRHLVRRRGQEARLRCSPMKGHSHVYWYRQLPEEGLKFMVYLQKENIIDESGMPKERFSAEFPKEGPSILRIQQVVRGDSAAYFCASSPQINEQFFGPGTRLTVL.

This clone has just one count. The chain uses TRBV28 and TRBJ1-5; TRBD1 is a possible D gene (5 bases). CDR3 length: 15 amino acids. The germline V gene encodes CDR1 MDHEN and CDR2 SYDVKM. The V and J ends lost 7 bases and 4 bases respectively, with 17 bases between them. CDR3 in amino acids: CASTLAGRRNQPQHF. The CDR3 DNA is TGTGCCAGCACCCTCGCAGGGAGGAGAAATCAGCCCCAGCATTTT.